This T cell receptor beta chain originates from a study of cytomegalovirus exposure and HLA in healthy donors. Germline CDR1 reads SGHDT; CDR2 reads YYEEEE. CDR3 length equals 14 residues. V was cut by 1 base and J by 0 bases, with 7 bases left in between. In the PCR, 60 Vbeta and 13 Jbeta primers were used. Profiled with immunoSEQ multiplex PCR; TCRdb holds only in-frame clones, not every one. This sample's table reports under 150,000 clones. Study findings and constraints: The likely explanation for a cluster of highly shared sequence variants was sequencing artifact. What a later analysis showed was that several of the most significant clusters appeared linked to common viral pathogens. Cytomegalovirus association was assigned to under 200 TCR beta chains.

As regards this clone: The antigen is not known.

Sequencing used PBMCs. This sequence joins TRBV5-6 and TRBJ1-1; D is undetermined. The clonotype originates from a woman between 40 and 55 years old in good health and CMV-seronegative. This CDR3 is CASSLMNMNTEAFF. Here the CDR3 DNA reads TGTGCCAGCAGCTTGATGAACATGAACACTGAAGCTTTCTTT.